One and the same sample provided the 5 T cell receptor beta chains below, sequenced in a study of blood T cell repertoires in COVID-19. Here immunoSEQ multiplex PCR was the method, and the copy in TCRdb shows in-frame clones only, minus some. The sample consists of around 50,000 clones, 75% to 85% of them appearing once. The sample taken for sequencing was peripheral blood. All receptors come from a human donor in a cohort sampled during active COVID-19.

The V gene is TRBV3-1 (or the pseudogene TRBV3-2), the J gene TRBJ2-7; 9 nucleotides line up with TRBD1. V lost 4 bases, J lost 4 bases, and 5 bases stayed unmatched. CDR3 length: 14 amino acids. Per the germline V gene, CDR1 is LGHDT and CDR2 is YNNKEL (reference sequence). In DNA form, the CDR3 reads TGTGCCAGCAGCCCGCCGGGACAGGGATACGAGCAGTACTTC. Amino acid sequence: CASSPPGQGYEQYF.

The chain joins TRBV28 to TRBJ2-7; 9 bases match TRBD2. The trim removed 4 bases at V and 6 bases at J, leaving 10 bases unmatched. Germline V gene lookup returns CDR1 MDHEN and CDR2 SYDVKM. There are 15 residues in the CDR3. Here the CDR3 DNA reads TGTGCCAGCAGTTGGGAAGGCGGGAGGGCCAGCGAGCAGTACTTC. Protein: CASSWEGGRASEQYF.

The chain couples TRBV18 to TRBJ2-2; D possibly corresponds to TRBD1 (5 bases). V was shortened by 4 bases and J by 7 bases, with 10 bases between the two germline ends. Germline V gene lookup returns CDR1 KGHSH and CDR2 LQKENI. This CDR3 has 13 amino acids. For the CDR3, the DNA is TGTGCCAGCTCACAAGGGGCGGACGGGGAGCTGTTTTTT. This encodes CASSQGADGELFF.

This clone is a singleton in its sample. This chain connects TRBV10-1 to TRBJ2-5, with D perhaps TRBD2 (7 bases). Trimming pared 6 bases from V and 5 bases from J, leaving 13 bases between. The CDR3 is made up of 13 amino acids. Germline CDR1 is WNHNN and CDR2 is SYGVQD (reference sequence). The CDR3 loop reads CASSGGGRETQYF. The CDR3 bases are TGCGCCAGCAGCGGCGGGGGCCGGGAGACCCAGTACTTC.

V and J are TRBV30 and TRBJ2-6; D uncertain. The germline V and J ends were trimmed by 5 bases and 0 bases, with 14 bases remaining between them. The CDR3 runs to 16 residues. CDR1 is GTSNPN, CDR2 SVGIG, per germline (reference sequence). CDR3: CAWGSFGLSGANVLTF. Written as DNA, the CDR3 is TGTGCCTGGGGATCATTTGGCCTCTCTGGGGCCAACGTCCTGACTTTC.